This TCR beta chain was documented in a study of cytomegalovirus exposure and HLA in healthy donors (dated by TCRdb to 2016 to 2017). As for the study more broadly: According to an earlier analysis of several hundred of the donors, about 180 million T cells yielded over 100 million unique TCR beta sequences and approximately 300 Gb of sequence data. Every discovery cohort repertoire had been produced on one sequencing platform. In the later analysis, no new phenotypic data were used to find candidate immune exposures; instead, reliance was placed on TCR beta sequences and their occurrence across donors. An earlier analysis of roughly 580 of the donors used high-throughput TCR beta sequencing to judge whether each TCR beta V gene segment behaved as functional or pseudogenic. The study profiled the T cell repertoires of 500 to 800 subjects by immunosequencing and related them to cytomegalovirus serostatus. A separate validation cohort of more than 100 different subjects was used in addition to the roughly 700-subject first cohort. High-throughput TCR immunosequencing, statistical association of individual TCRs with disease status, and machine learning were combined to predict cytomegalovirus infection status. In a later analysis, previously published TCR beta repertoires from about 670 donors were re-analyzed and high-resolution HLA genotyping was added so that TCR occurrence patterns could be studied. HLA typing covered class I and class II loci at four-digit resolution. The aim of the study was to test whether cataloging public T cell receptors could identify signatures of past pathogen exposure. About 330 gigabases of sequencing data and 70 million to 95 million unique TCR sequences made up an early release that covered 640 HLA-typed donors. A later genetic analysis took genome-wide SNP genotypes for about 65% of the 666 donors and used that subset as a discovery cohort. Typing coverage differed by locus: A, B, C, DRB1 and DQB1 were typed in roughly 629-630 donors, DQA1 in 500 to 550, DPA1 in 600 to 610, and DPB1 in approximately 450. Among under 450 genotyped donors of the cohort, an average of about 240,000 unique TCR beta nucleotide sequences were sequenced per donor, around 20% of them non-productive. A handful of DR-DQ haplotypes were handled as single units for association and clustering because linkage in the cohort was strong. Donor age, sex, ethnicity and CMV serostatus were collected together with the repertoire data. The genetic ancestry cluster associated with self-reported Caucasian donors included roughly four fifths of the 398 genotyped donors.

This clone showed up many times. The antigen this receptor binds is unknown. Base qualities are not recorded, but no much larger clone differs from it by a single base. On the study overall, not on this receptor specifically: A total of 164 TCR beta chains were listed by the study as associated with cytomegalovirus. Most TCR sequences were seen in very few donors, while some public TCRs were found in many individuals. A few of the identified cytomegalovirus-associated TCR beta chains were confirmed in vitro to be specific for cytomegalovirus antigens. A further reported finding was that TCR beta sequences accurately predicted the HLA-A and HLA-B alleles for most subjects in the first cohort. The presence/absence analyses assumed that sequencing depth was roughly uniform across donors, and that assumption may not be true. A later analysis reported that several top co-occurrence clusters appeared linked to parvovirus B19, influenza, CMV and Epstein-Barr virus. The classifier was reported to diagnose cytomegalovirus status with high specificity and sensitivity in both the original cohort and the validation cohort. The authors suggested that the approach could potentially be extended to other disease states and immunological phenotypes. Only TCR beta chains were sequenced in this cohort, and the absence of alpha or paired-chain data limited detectable features. A later analysis found that HLA-associated TCR beta chains were more clonally expanded and had lower generation probabilities than equally common non-associated chains. Immune exposure information for the cohort was limited to CMV serostatus. Some IMGT-functional V segments, including TRBV6-2 and TRBV6-3, could not be told apart with the 87-base-pair reads, so those segments were excluded. In an earlier analysis of 450 to 750 of the donors, most TCR beta V segments appeared in productive rearrangements about 87% or about 30% of the time, broadly matching IMGT annotations. Compared with the roughly 600-donor mean, donors in an Asian-associated ancestry cluster had fewer N-insertions in productive TCRs, according to a later genetic analysis. In a later analysis, the rate of TCR association differed among HLA loci, with DRB1 alleles having the most associated TCRs and HLA-C alleles having the fewest. Most CMV-associated TCR beta chains appeared to be HLA-restricted in a later analysis, and the HLA associations seemed to be driven largely by CMV exposure. The earlier analysis of some 540 of the donors excluded around 17 rarely observed V segments, including chromosome 9 orphons, because counts were too low. The sequencing pipeline was judged likely to have produced a cluster of highly shared sequence variants as a technical artifact. Because HLA typing was missing for some donors at each locus, association tests included only the typed subset. In a later analysis, 16,951 TCR beta sequences were associated with specific HLA alleles at a false discovery rate of 0.05. Linkage disequilibrium might explain the correlated functional status among segregating V segments, but an unknown experimental factor could not be ruled out. Strong co-occurrence of HLA alleles, especially DR and DQ, made assigning TCR associations to individual alleles difficult. An association between a missense DCLRE1C variant and V-gene and J-gene trimming of TCR beta chains was found in a later genetic analysis and replicated in an independent cohort.

V sheds 4 bases and J sheds 7 bases, leaving 11 bases between their ends. The CDR3 spans 12 residues, from the cysteine through the phenylalanine. Just the 36-base CDR3 DNA is kept, in frame starting at base 1. Based on the germline V gene, the CDR1 and CDR2 sequences are KGHSH and LQKENI. Library prep was done by the immunoSEQ multiplex PCR assay. For the multiplex PCR, a mixture combining 60 forward primers for TCR Vbeta segments and 13 reverse primers for TCR Jbeta segments was used. Amplification of the CDR3 region of rearranged TCR beta genes was performed with a multiplex PCR assay on genomic DNA. Amplified TCR beta libraries were sequenced as 87-base-pair reads on the Illumina HiSeq System. The authors processed their data as follows. In a later analysis, 70 million to 95 million unique TCR beta chains were counted across the roughly 670 repertoires, and roughly 10 million of these chains were shared by at least two donors. To remove PCR and sequencing errors, raw reads were error-corrected and collapsed into unique sequences using a nearest-neighbor algorithm that merged closely related sequences. V, D and J gene segments were assigned by aligning CDR3 sequences to IMGT reference sequences. For a sequence to be retained, a match of at least six nucleotides to both a V gene segment and a J gene segment was required. Rearrangements were classified as productive when the CDR3 lacked stop codons and remained in frame with V and J, and all other rearrangements were classified as non-productive. CDR3 was defined according to IMGT convention as the region running from the second conserved V-encoded cysteine to the conserved J-encoded phenylalanine. The earlier analysis of some 600 of the donors excluded sequences that lacked an unambiguous match to a single V gene segment. In an earlier analysis of several hundred of the donors, V segments were called functional above 56.7% productive rearrangements and were called segregating when the between-donor standard deviation exceeded 5%. A statistical classification framework was developed to diagnose cytomegalovirus status using the catalog of TCR beta chain sequences. In a later analysis, TCR nucleotide sequences were compared against IMGT/GENE-DB human TR gene sequences so that V and J genes could be assigned. A later analysis assigned CDR3 sequences and most-parsimonious VDJ recombination scenarios with the TCRdist pipeline. In a later analysis, each TCR beta chain was defined by its CDR3 amino acid sequence together with its V-gene family, and reads lacking a unique V-gene family were excluded. A later analysis removed roughly 590 highly shared, low-generation-probability nucleotide sequences to deal with suspected cross-contamination and a sequencing artifact. In a later analysis, a clonal expansion index for each public chain was calculated from normalized within-repertoire ranks of inferred template counts. A later analysis computed generation probabilities with a VDJ recombination model fitted to out-of-frame rearrangements, and checked the results against IGoR. In a later analysis, TCR-TCR, TCR-HLA and TCR-CMV co-occurrence was scored with hypergeometric tests, and a repertoire-size bias correction was applied to TCR pairs. A later analysis estimated false discovery rates by permuting HLA or CMV assignments 20 times. In a later analysis, co-occurring TCRs were grouped with DBSCAN, and TCRdist sequence similarity was added when clustering was performed within HLA-allele-positive subsets. Repertoires with fewer than 30,000 or more than 120,000 public chains were left out of co-occurrence clustering, as were about 5 repertoires with anomalous nucleotide sharing. In its TCRdb copy, this immuneACCESS table keeps in-frame sequences only and misses some clones. Where compared with another copy, unresolved V genes explain less than half of these, and the others have no known cause. V and J calls and clone size are copied from that table; D and trimming were computed from the DNA. Present in this sample are around 150,000 clones, 60% to 80% of which were seen just once. Of the sample, about 1.5% falls within the top ten clones.

In total, approximately 610 healthy bone marrow donors made up the cohort. At the time of sampling, every cohort member was nominally healthy, though immune exposures that went unrecorded were likely present. The donor tested CMV seronegative and was one of the 352 seronegative cohort members. A peripheral blood sample was collected from each donor, and TCR beta sequencing was performed on peripheral blood mononuclear cells. Genomic DNA extraction from the blood cell samples was performed with the Qiagen DNeasy Blood Extraction Kit. The TCR originated in a male donor in good health and CMV-seronegative. Material for sequencing was PBMCs. The sequence joins TRBV18 to TRBJ2-7; no D gene call is confident. For the CDR3, the sequence is CASSLAMREQYF. The nucleotide sequence is TGTGCCAGCTCACTAGCTATGCGAGAGCAGTACTTC.